Below are 9 T cell receptor beta chains sequenced from a single sample in a study of CD8+CD57+ T cells in acquired aplastic anemia. Genomic DNA provided the template from which TCR beta VDJ and CDR3 profiles were obtained. TCRdb ran MiXCR on the reads and lists one entry per CDR3 protein. The table has some 280,000 distinct CDR3 sequences, around 60% seen once. Sequencing was done on a sample of sorted CD4+, CD8+, or CD8+CD57+ T cells (not recorded which) from PBMCs. The receptor set was obtained from a human donor with severe aplastic anemia or a healthy control (not recorded which).

The V gene is TRBV7-9, the J gene TRBJ2-6, with no clear D. Germline CDR1 SEHNR, CDR2 FQNEAQ (reference sequence). This CDR3 has 15 residues. V shed 2 bases and J shed 4 bases, with 9 bases lying between them. The CDR3 protein is CASSLLGSGANVLTF. The CDR3 DNA sequence: TGTGCCAGCAGCTTACTCGGTTCGGGGGCCAACGTCCTGACTTTC.

This chain connects TRBV24-1 to TRBJ1-2, with no clear D. The germline V gene encodes CDR1 KGHDR and CDR2 SFDVKD. The length of the CDR3 is 15 residues. Trimming shortened V by 4 bases and J by 5 bases, and 16 bases separated the two germline ends. The CDR3 nucleotides read TGTGCCACCAGTGAAGGCACATCGGTGTCGTATGGCTACACCTTC. It encodes CATSEGTSVSYGYTF.

The chain couples TRBV7-8 to TRBJ2-7; weak D call: TRBD1 (6 bases). The CDR3 consists of 16 residues. In germline, CDR1 is SGHVS, CDR2 FQNEAQ. V lost 2 bases to trimming and J lost 4 bases, with 18 bases between them. This chain's CDR3 is CASSLLGHLHFYEQYF. Written as DNA, the CDR3 is TGTGCCAGCAGCTTATTGGGACATCTCCATTTTTACGAGCAGTACTTC. The full variable domain, rest sourced from reference TRBV7-8 and TRBJ2-7, is GAGVSQSPRYKVAKRGQDVALRCDPISGHVSLFWYQQALGQGPEFLTYFQNEAQLDKSGLPSDRFFAERPEGSVSTLKIQRTQQEDSAVYLCASSLLGHLHFYEQYFGPGTRLTVT.

This clonotype was seen a few times. The chain couples TRBV9 to TRBJ2-7; D possibly corresponds to TRBD1 (6 bases). Trimming removed 7 bases from V and 0 bases from J, with 11 bases in between. The V gene's germline CDR1 is SGDLS and CDR2 YYNGEE. This CDR3 is built from 13 residues. The CDR3 DNA reads TGTGCCAGCGCTCCGGGACACTCCTACGAGCAGTACTTC. Residues: CASAPGHSYEQYF.

The gene calls are TRBV7-6 and TRBJ1-6; 8 nucleotides agree with TRBD1. CDR3 length: 16 residues. The junction had 5 bases not matched to a gene; V was cut back by 1 base and J by 6 bases. From germline, CDR1 is SGHVS and CDR2 FNYEAQ. Here the CDR3 DNA reads TGTGCCAGCAGCTTAGGGCAGGGGGCCACTAATTCACCCCTCCACTTT. Translated, it gives CASSLGQGATNSPLHF.

The rearrangement joins TRBV29-1 to TRBJ2-5; TRBD2 aligns across 8 bases. The germline V gene has CDR1 SQVTM and CDR2 ANQGSEA. V shed 2 bases and J 7 bases; nucleotides not matched to a gene: 6. The length of the CDR3 is 13 residues. In DNA, the CDR3 is TGCAGCGTTGAAACGGGAGGGCCGGGGACCCAGTACTTC. This encodes CSVETGGPGTQYF. The variable domain in full, completed from reference TRBV29-1 and TRBJ2-5, reads SAVISQKPSRDICQRGTSLTIQCQVDSQVTMMFWYRQQPGQSLTLIATANQGSEATYESGFVIDKFPISRPNLTFSTLTVSNMSPEDSSIYLCSVETGGPGTQYFGPGTRLLVL.

This clonotype was observed a few times. The chain links TRBV15 to TRBJ2-5, with a tentative D call TRBD2 (6 bases). The V end lost 1 base, the J end lost 5 bases, and 14 bases lay between the germline ends. The CDR3 spans 15 residues. The germline V gene has CDR1 LNHNV and CDR2 YYDKDF (reference sequence). CDR3 DNA sequence: TGTGCCACCAGCAGAGTCCAAGGAGGGCGGGAGACCCAGTACTTC. This translates into CATSRVQGGRETQYF.

Turning to this clonotype: Given a much more abundant clone one base away, this may be a read error. The chain is built from TRBV5-6 and TRBJ1-1; TRBD1 agrees at 8 bases. V shed 3 bases and J 3 bases; nucleotides not matched to a gene: 7. Per the germline V gene, CDR1 is SGHDT and CDR2 is YYEEEE. This CDR3 has 15 residues. The CDR3 sequence: CASSWTGIMDTEAFF. CDR3 sequence (DNA): TGTGCCAGCAGCTGGACAGGGATAATGGACACTGAAGCTTTCTTT.

This chain uses TRBV6-5 with TRBJ2-7; 7 bases agree with TRBD1. Per the germline V gene, CDR1 is MNHEY and CDR2 is SVGAGI. The trim removed 8 bases at V and 4 bases at J, leaving 11 bases unmatched. The CDR3 has 14 amino acids. CDR3 nucleotides: TGTGCCAGCCATCCTGACAGGGTTATATACGAGCAGTACTTC. It codes for CASHPDRVIYEQYF.